This TCR beta chain was found in a study of blood T cells in healthy people across ages (dated by TCRdb to the mid-2010s). Study-wide context: In model experiments, roughly one uniquely barcoded TCR beta cDNA molecule per two T cells was captured by template switching. Using deep sequencing normalized with unique cDNA molecular identifiers, the study measured how TCR beta repertoire diversity changes with age. The donors were split into four age groups: young (average around 15 years), middle-aged (roughly 39), aged (over 55) and long-lived (roughly 88). To avoid experimental bias, donors of different ages were randomly spread across the sequencing lanes. For two donors (one aged 18 to 29 and one aged 80 or older), the study analyzed two additional independent replicas of 1 million unique cDNA reads from the same blood draw.

Systemically healthy Caucasian individuals from Russia, over 30 in total and aged about 6 to 100 years, were included as donors. Roughly 9 milliliters of peripheral blood were drawn from each donor into EDTA-treated Vacutainer tubes. Ficoll-Paque density-gradient centrifugation was used to isolate PBMCs, with at least 6.5 million per sample. Trizol reagent was used to extract total RNA from PBMCs, with at least 5.5 micrograms per sample. Naive CD45RAhigh/CD27high T cell percentages were measured by flow cytometry on a PBMC aliquot from every donor. The CDR3 holds 14 amino acids from the cysteine to the phenylalanine. Only the CDR3 region is kept as DNA, spanning 42 bases read in frame from base 1. The germline V gene supplies CDR1 SNHLY and CDR2 FYNNEI. The V end gives up 4 bases and the J end 3 bases, leaving 2 bases in the junction not matched to a gene. With respect to this clonotype: Its binding antigen is unknown. Base quality data are lacking; no much larger clone is found one base away.

The paper's findings and limits, for the study overall: Because donor CMV infection status was unknown, age-related changes in expanded clonotypes were potentially confounded. There was a strong correlation between observed TCR beta diversity and the percentage of naive T cells measured by flow cytometry. Conclusive comparison of naive and antigen-experienced compartments was prevented by the profiling of bulk unsorted PBMCs. Estimates of total diversity based on one million sequenced T cells were regarded as lower bounds and as underestimates. Compared with the aged group, the long-lived group had more naive CD4+ T cells, fewer expanded clones and increased TCR diversity, suggesting age selection. Observed TCR beta diversity per million T cells fell roughly linearly with age, and a significant reduction was already apparent by age around 40.

The protocol used for the library was 5' RACE. For sequencing, an Illumina HiSeq 2500 was employed. A second PCR of about 7 to 12 cycles was run with a J-beta primer mix and a sample-barcoded 5' primer. A template-switch 5' adaptor carrying 12 random nucleotides introduced a unique molecular identifier onto each TCR beta cDNA molecule. Each sample yielded at least 3 million CDR3-containing paired-end reads. First-strand cDNA synthesis was performed from all RNA using the Mint cDNA synthesis kit, with priming by a TRBC-specific oligonucleotide. All cDNA was treated with uracil-DNA glycosylase and then went through a first 18-cycle PCR with the universal primers M1SS and BC2_uni_R. Concerning the study's data processing: For normalization, 1 million high-quality reads were randomly selected from each sample, with every read carrying a distinct molecular identifier. Reads with shared molecular identifiers were discarded instead of being binned into consensus sequences. CDR3 identification, clonotype clustering and error correction used MiTCR with a Q25 quality threshold and the strictest error-elimination algorithm. A nonparametric unseen species model with Euler transformation was used to estimate a lower bound on total TCR beta diversity. Using fastp trimming at Q25 and MiXCR clonotype assembly, TCRdb reanalyzed the public sequencing data and kept in-frame beta chains. Every distinct CDR3 protein forms one entry, paired with its most common genes and DNA. In this record, the V and J calls reflect TCRdb's handling and not the investigators' own analysis. The sample table contains roughly 1,800,000 distinct CDR3 sequences; only one count was recorded for around 50% of them. The ten most abundant clones make up roughly 2.1% of the sample.

The chain links TRBV2 with TRBJ2-5, and TRBD2 aligns with 10 junction nucleotides. The sequenced sample was blood. This receptor was obtained from a woman aged 40-49 years in good health. The CDR3 sequence is CASSVTSGKETQYF. The sequence in DNA is TGTGCCAGCAGTGTTACTAGCGGGAAAGAGACCCAGTACTTC.